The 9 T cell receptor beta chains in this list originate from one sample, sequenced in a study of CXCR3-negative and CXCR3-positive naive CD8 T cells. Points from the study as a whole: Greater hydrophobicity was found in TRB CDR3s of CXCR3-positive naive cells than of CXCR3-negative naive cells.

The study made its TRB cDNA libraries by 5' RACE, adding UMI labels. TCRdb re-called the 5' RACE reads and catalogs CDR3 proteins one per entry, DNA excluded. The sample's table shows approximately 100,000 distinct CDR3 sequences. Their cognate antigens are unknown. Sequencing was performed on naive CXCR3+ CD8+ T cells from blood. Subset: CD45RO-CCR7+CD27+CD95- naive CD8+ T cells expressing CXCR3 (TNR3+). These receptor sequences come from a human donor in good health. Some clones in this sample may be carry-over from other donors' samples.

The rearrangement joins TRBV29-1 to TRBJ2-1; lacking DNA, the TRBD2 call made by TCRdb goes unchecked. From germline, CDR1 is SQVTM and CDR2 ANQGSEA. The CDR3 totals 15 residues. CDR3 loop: CSVGEAGGQVNEQFF.

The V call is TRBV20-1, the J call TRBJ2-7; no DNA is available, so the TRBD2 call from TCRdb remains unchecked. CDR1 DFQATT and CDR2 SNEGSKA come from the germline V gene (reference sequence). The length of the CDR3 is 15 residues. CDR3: CSARSLAGPDYEQYF.

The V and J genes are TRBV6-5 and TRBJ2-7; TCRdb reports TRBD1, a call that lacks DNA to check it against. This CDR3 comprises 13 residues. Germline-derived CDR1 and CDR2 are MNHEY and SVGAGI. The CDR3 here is CASSHTDREEQYF.

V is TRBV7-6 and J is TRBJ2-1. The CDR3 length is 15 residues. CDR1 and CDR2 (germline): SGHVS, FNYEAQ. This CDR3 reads CASSSRSDPYNEQFF.

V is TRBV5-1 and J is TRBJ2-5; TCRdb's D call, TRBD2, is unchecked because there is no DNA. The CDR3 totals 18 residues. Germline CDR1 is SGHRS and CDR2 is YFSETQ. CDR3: CASSLDQLLAGYRETQYF. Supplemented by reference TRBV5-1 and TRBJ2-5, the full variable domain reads KAGVTQTPRYLIKTRGQQVTLSCSPISGHRSVSWYQQTPGQGLQFLFEYFSETQRNKGNFPGRFSGRQFSNSRSEMNVSTLELGDSALYLCASSLDQLLAGYRETQYFGPGTRLLVL.

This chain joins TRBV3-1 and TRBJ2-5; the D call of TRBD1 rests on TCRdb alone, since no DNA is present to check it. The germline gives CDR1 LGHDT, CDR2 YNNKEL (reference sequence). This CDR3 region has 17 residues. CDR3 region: CASSQGTGWEGQEAQYF.

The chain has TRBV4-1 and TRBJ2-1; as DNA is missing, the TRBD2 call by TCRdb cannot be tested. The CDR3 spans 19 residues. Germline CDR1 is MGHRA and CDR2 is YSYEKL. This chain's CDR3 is CASSQDVAQRPHSYNEQFF.

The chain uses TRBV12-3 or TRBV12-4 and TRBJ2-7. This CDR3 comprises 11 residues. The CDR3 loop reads CASRTGYEQYF.

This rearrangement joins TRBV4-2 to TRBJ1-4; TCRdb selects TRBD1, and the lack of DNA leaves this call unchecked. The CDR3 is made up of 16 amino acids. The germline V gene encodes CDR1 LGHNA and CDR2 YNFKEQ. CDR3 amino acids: CASSQDRGTGGEKLFF.